This T cell receptor (beta chain) is drawn from a study of control samples from healthy donors and cancer patients. Sequencing used immunoSEQ multiplex PCR; TCRdb keeps in-frame clones, though not all of them. The table includes around 78,000 clones, around 94% detected once. J lost 2 bases, V lost 3 bases, and 5 bases had no gene match. CDR3 length: 17 amino acids. CDR1 and CDR2 (germline): SGHRS, YFSETQ. V gene TRBV5-1 combines with J gene TRBJ2-1; 13 bases are shared with TRBD2. The sequence was obtained from a woman aged 18-29 years in good health. Sequenced sample: blood. CDR3 region: CASSSGTSGVAYNEQFF. The CDR3 DNA reads TGCGCCAGCAGCTCCGGGACTAGCGGGGTCGCCTACAATGAGCAGTTCTTC.